One sample yielded the 21 T cell receptor beta chains listed below, sequenced in a study of CD8 T cells in ankylosing spondylitis. MiXCR, run by TCRdb on the 5' RACE reads, gives a single entry per CDR3 protein. The sample has fewer than 250,000 distinct CDR3 sequences; roughly 32% are singletons. The sample consisted of blood, either unsorted or a sorted T cell fraction (not recorded which). The receptors were sampled from a male donor with ankylosing spondylitis or in good health (not recorded which).

The rearrangement joins TRBV7-9 to TRBJ2-3; 7 positions agree with TRBD1. This CDR3 region has 15 residues. With V trimmed by 5 bases and J by 2 bases, 7 bases remained unmatched. The germline CDR1 and CDR2 sequences are SEHNR and FQNEAQ (reference sequence). The CDR3 sequence is CASSDRTGDTDTQYF. DNA for the CDR3: TGTGCCAGCAGCGACCGGACAGGAGACACAGATACGCAGTATTTT.

The chain couples TRBV20-1 to TRBJ2-7, with unresolved D. With 5 bases removed from V and 3 bases from J, the gap between germline ends came to 11 bases. Germline V gene data show CDR1 as DFQATT and CDR2 as SNEGSKA (reference sequence). The CDR3 has 12 amino acids. The CDR3 DNA follows: TGCAGTGCTCTCCCGCTGGTCTACGAGCAGTACTTC. This sequence encodes CSALPLVYEQYF.

J is TRBJ1-4 and V is TRBV6-5; unclear D gene. The V gene lost 4 bases and the J gene lost 0 bases, with 9 bases spanning the gap. Germline values: CDR1 MNHEY, CDR2 SVGAGI. The CDR3 loop spans 15 amino acids. CDR3 loop: CASSSLGATNEKLFF. The CDR3, as DNA: TGTGCCAGCAGTTCCCTCGGGGCAACTAATGAAAAACTGTTTTTT.

This clonotype was seen more than once but under ten times. The V and J genes are TRBV20-1 and TRBJ2-1; 10 nucleotides agree with TRBD2. The CDR3 consists of 14 residues. V lost 5 bases and J lost 6; bases outside the gene matches: 7. Per germline, CDR1 DFQATT and CDR2 SNEGSKA (reference sequence). In DNA form, the CDR3 reads TGCAGTGCTTTTGATAGCGGGGGGACCAATGAGCAGTTCTTC. This encodes CSAFDSGGTNEQFF.

CDR3 amino acids: CASEPGPGQGTTGELFF. For the CDR3, the DNA is TGTGCCAGCGAACCCGGGCCGGGACAGGGAACAACCGGGGAGCTGTTTTTT. The J gene is TRBJ2-2, the V gene TRBV12-3 or TRBV12-4, with 9 positions matching TRBD1. The CDR3 totals 17 residues. The V segment lost 8 bases and the J segment 5 bases; nucleotides outside the gene matches: 15.

This clonotype was found a few times. The chain is built from TRBV9 and TRBJ2-5; D remains unclear. V dropped 0 bases and J dropped 2 bases, with 5 bases sitting between them. Germline loops: CDR1 SGDLS, CDR2 YYNGEE. This CDR3 is 13 amino acids long. The CDR3 DNA sequence: TGTGCCAGCAGCGTAGAAAGTCAAGAGACCCAGTACTTC. Amino acid sequence: CASSVESQETQYF.

This clonotype came up a few times. The CDR3 reads CATTTGGDNSPLHF. In DNA, the CDR3 is TGTGCCACCACGACAGGGGGTGATAATTCACCCCTCCACTTT. The J gene is TRBJ1-6, the V gene TRBV10-3; TRBD1 matches 9 bases. Germline-derived CDR1 and CDR2 are ENHRY and SYGVKD. This CDR3 is 14 amino acids long. The ends lost 10 bases at V and 5 bases at J; junction bases unmatched: 6.

The chain has TRBV7-2 and TRBJ2-5; the D is unclear. Trimming pared 0 bases from V and 7 bases from J, leaving 6 bases between. From germline, CDR1 is SGHTA and CDR2 FQGNSA. The CDR3 runs to 12 residues. The CDR3 sequence: CASSLASTTQYF. The CDR3 coding sequence is TGTGCCAGCAGCTTAGCCTCAACGACCCAGTACTTC. The full variable domain, its missing parts supplied by reference TRBV7-2 and TRBJ2-5, is GAGVSQSPSNKVTEKGKDVELRCDPISGHTALYWYRQSLGQGLEFLIYFQGNSAPDKSGLPSDRFSAERTGGSVSTLTIQRTQQEDSAVYLCASSLASTTQYFGPGTRLLVL.

This clonotype was counted a few times. The CDR3 DNA reads as TGTGCCAGCAGTTACAATATAGACCCTGCCTTAAGAGGCTACACCTTC. It codes for CASSYNIDPALRGYTF. The chain employs TRBV6-5 and TRBJ1-2, with no clear D. Trimming stripped 2 bases from V and 8 bases from J, with 21 bases between. The CDR3 contains 16 residues. The V gene's germline CDR1 is MNHEY and CDR2 SVGAGI.

This sequence joins TRBV6-2 or TRBV6-3 and TRBJ2-7; a weak D match, TRBD1 (7 bases). Deletions cut 2 bases from V and 0 bases from J, with 20 bases between. The length of the CDR3 is 18 residues. Germline loops: CDR1 MNHEY, CDR2 SVGEGT. CDR3 loop: CASSYDRDWTRSSYEQYF. CDR3 sequence (DNA): TGTGCCAGCAGTTACGACAGGGACTGGACAAGGAGCTCCTACGAGCAGTACTTC.

V and J are TRBV27 and TRBJ2-7, with TRBD1 as a possible D gene (6 bases). Germline assignment: CDR1 MNHEY and CDR2 SMNVEV (reference sequence). The CDR3 runs 15 residues. V was trimmed by 2 bases and J by 3 bases, leaving 14 bases between them. CDR3 coding DNA: TGTGCCAGCAGTTTAAGGCCACGGGACAACTACGAGCAGTACTTC. The encoded protein is CASSLRPRDNYEQYF.

At least ten counts were recorded for this clonotype. V and J are TRBV20-1 and TRBJ2-7, with D perhaps matching TRBD1 (5 bases). Trimming cost V 6 bases and J 5 bases, with 20 bases left between them. Germline V gene data show CDR1 as DFQATT and CDR2 as SNEGSKA (reference sequence). This CDR3 has 14 amino acids. The CDR3 coding sequence is TGCAGTGCCTCTTTCAGGGCAGGGATCCACGAGCAGTACTTC. Its translation is CSASFRAGIHEQYF.

This clonotype was seen a few times. The V call is TRBV6-6, the J call TRBJ2-5; 8 nucleotides agree with TRBD2. The CDR3 runs 12 residues. The V and J ends lost 7 bases and 2 bases, in that order; junction bases with no gene match: 0. Germline V gives CDR1 MNHNY, CDR2 SVGAGI (reference sequence). The CDR3 DNA sequence: TGTGCCAGCACGGGGGGGCAAGAGACCCAGTACTTC. Translated: CASTGGQETQYF.

The chain employs TRBV29-1 and TRBJ1-1; D ambiguous. CDR1 and CDR2 from the germline V gene are SQVTM and ANQGSEA. This CDR3 is 15 amino acids long. With 1 base removed from V and 0 bases from J, the gap between germline ends came to 12 bases. The DNA for the CDR3 is TGCAGCGTTGAAGCCTGGGGTCGGGTGAACACTGAAGCTTTCTTT. It is translated as CSVEAWGRVNTEAFF.

This clonotype was picked up one time. The chain has TRBV10-2 and TRBJ1-2; no reliable D call. Per germline, CDR1 WSHSY and CDR2 SAAADI. V dropped 10 bases and J dropped 8 bases, with 17 bases sitting between them. The CDR3 totals 12 residues. The CDR3 loop is CATSPDFWGYTF. CDR3 sequence (DNA): TGCGCCACTAGTCCGGATTTCTGGGGCTACACCTTC.

The chain combines TRBV7-9 with TRBJ2-1; D remains unclear. Per germline, CDR1 SEHNR and CDR2 FQNEAQ (reference sequence). The CDR3 has 12 amino acids. Trimming took off 5 bases at V and 6 bases at J, with 8 bases between the two ends. CDR3: CASSRTVNEQFF. The CDR3 coding sequence is TGTGCCAGCAGCCGGACCGTCAATGAGCAGTTCTTC. Full variable domain (outside the CDR3, taken from reference TRBV7-9 and TRBJ2-1): DTGVSQNPRHKITKRGQNVTFRCDPISEHNRLYWYRQTLGQGPEFLTYFQNEAQLEKSRLLSDRFSAERPKGSFSTLEIQRTEQGDSAMYLCASSRTVNEQFFGPGTRLTVL.

In this sample, this clonotype turned up a few times. The J gene is TRBJ2-3, the V gene TRBV20-1; 9 bases are shared with TRBD1. The CDR3 is 15 residues long. The germline V gene has CDR1 DFQATT and CDR2 SNEGSKA (reference sequence). Unmatched junction bases numbered 7, after V lost 0 bases and J lost 6 bases. As DNA, the CDR3 is TGCAGTGCTAGAGATTTTGGGACAGGGCTGGATACGCAGTATTTT. It is translated as CSARDFGTGLDTQYF.

This clonotype occurred a few times. The rearrangement links TRBV9 to TRBJ1-5; TRBD1 aligns across 8 bases. The CDR3 is 15 amino acids. Losses at the gene ends were 0 bases for V and 6 bases for J; bases not matched to a gene: 5. The germline V gene encodes CDR1 SGDLS and CDR2 YYNGEE. This CDR3 is CASSVAGGDGQPQHF. In DNA, the CDR3 is TGTGCCAGCAGCGTAGCAGGGGGCGATGGTCAGCCCCAGCATTTT.

The rearrangement uses TRBV7-9 and TRBJ2-3, with 8 bases aligning to TRBD2. This CDR3 spans 16 amino acids. Germline V gives CDR1 SEHNR, CDR2 FQNEAQ (reference sequence). The V and J ends lost 3 bases and 6 bases, in that order; junction bases with no gene match: 11. CDR3 in amino acids: CASSFMGGGRQDTQYF. Written as DNA, the CDR3 is TGTGCCAGCAGCTTCATGGGCGGGGGGCGTCAGGATACGCAGTATTTT. The full variable domain, its missing parts supplied by reference TRBV7-9 and TRBJ2-3, is DTGVSQNPRHKITKRGQNVTFRCDPISEHNRLYWYRQTLGQGPEFLTYFQNEAQLEKSRLLSDRFSAERPKGSFSTLEIQRTEQGDSAMYLCASSFMGGGRQDTQYFGPGTRLTVL.

In its sample, this clonotype was seen a few times. V and J are TRBV20-1 and TRBJ2-4; unclear D gene. Germline V lookup: CDR1 DFQATT, CDR2 SNEGSKA (reference sequence). This CDR3 contains 11 residues. V lost 7 bases to trimming and J lost 5 bases, with 9 bases between them. The CDR3 DNA sequence: TGCAGTGGGGCGGTTGAAAACATTCAGTACTTC. This gives the protein CSGAVENIQYF.

This clonotype was seen more than once but under ten times. V usage is TRBV5-1 and J usage is TRBJ1-5, with D hard to call. Per germline, CDR1 SGHRS and CDR2 YFSETQ. Trimming removed 7 bases from V and 4 bases from J, with 18 bases in between. CDR3 length equals 15 residues. The CDR3 is CASCLDGRANQPQHF. As DNA, the CDR3 is TGCGCCAGCTGCCTTGACGGACGGGCGAATCAGCCCCAGCATTTT.